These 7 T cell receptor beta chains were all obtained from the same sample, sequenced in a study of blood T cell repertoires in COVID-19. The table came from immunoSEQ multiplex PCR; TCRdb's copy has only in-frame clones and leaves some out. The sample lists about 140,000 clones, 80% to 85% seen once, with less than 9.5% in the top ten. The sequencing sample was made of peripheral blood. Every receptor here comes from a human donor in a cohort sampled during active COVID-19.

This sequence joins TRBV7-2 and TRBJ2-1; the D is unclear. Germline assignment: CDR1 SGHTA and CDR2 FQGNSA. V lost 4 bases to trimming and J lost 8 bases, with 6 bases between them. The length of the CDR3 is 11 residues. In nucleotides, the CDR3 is TGTGCCAGCAGCTATTCCGATGAGCAGTTCTTC. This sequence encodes CASSYSDEQFF.

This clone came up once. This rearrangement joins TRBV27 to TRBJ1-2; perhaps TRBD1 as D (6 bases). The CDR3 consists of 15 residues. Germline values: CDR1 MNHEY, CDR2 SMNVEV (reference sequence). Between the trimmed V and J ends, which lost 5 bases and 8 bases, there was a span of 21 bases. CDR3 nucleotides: TGTGCCAGCAGTCCAAGACAGGTTGTGATTTACGGCTACACCTTC. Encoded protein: CASSPRQVVIYGYTF.

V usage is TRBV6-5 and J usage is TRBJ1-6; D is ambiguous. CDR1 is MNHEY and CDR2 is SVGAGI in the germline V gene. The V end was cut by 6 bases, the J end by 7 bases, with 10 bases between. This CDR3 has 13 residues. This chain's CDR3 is CASSIDWNSPLHF. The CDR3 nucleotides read TGTGCCAGCAGCATAGACTGGAATTCACCCCTCCACTTT.

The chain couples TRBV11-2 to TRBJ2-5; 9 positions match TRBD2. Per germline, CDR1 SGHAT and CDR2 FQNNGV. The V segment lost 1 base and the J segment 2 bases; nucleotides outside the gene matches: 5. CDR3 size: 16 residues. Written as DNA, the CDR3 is TGTGCCAGCAGCTTAGGGCCAGCGGGGGGTCAAGAGACCCAGTACTTC. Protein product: CASSLGPAGGQETQYF.

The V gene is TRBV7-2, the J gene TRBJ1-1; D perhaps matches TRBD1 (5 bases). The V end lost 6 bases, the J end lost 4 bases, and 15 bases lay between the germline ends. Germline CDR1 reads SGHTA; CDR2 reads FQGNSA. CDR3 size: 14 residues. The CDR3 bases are TGTGCCAGCAGTTCGGGGGGGGGTTCCACTGAAGCTTTCTTT. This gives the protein CASSSGGGSTEAFF.

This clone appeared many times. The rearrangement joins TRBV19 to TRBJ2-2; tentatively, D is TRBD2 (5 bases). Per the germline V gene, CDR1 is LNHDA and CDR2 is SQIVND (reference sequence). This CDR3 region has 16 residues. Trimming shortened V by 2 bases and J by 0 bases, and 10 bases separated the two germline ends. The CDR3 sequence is CASSILGSANTGELFF. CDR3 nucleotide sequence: TGTGCCAGTAGTATATTGGGTAGCGCGAACACCGGGGAGCTGTTTTTT. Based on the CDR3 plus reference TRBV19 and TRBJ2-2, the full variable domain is DGGITQSPKYLFRKEGQNVTLSCEQNLNHDAMYWYRQDPGQGLRLIYYSQIVNDFQKGDIAEGYSVSREKKESFPLTVTSAQKNPTAFYLCASSILGSANTGELFFGEGSRLTVL.

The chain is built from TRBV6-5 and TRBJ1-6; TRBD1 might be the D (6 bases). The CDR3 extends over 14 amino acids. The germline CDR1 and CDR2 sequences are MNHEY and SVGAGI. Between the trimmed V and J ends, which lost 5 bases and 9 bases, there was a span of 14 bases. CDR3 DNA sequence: TGTGCCAGCAGTATGGACAGAATGGGTTCACCCCTCCACTTT. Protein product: CASSMDRMGSPLHF.